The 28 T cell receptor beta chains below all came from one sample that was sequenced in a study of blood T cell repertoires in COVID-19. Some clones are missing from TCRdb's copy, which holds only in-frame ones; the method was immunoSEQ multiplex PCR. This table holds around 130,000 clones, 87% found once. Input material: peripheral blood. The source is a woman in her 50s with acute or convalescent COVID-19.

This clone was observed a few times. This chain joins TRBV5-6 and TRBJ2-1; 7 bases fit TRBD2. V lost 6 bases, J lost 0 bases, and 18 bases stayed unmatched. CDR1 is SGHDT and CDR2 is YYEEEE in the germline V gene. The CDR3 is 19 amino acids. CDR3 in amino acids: CASISGDYSTLRSYNEQFF. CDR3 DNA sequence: TGTGCCAGCATCTCGGGGGACTACTCAACTTTACGCTCCTACAATGAGCAGTTCTTC.

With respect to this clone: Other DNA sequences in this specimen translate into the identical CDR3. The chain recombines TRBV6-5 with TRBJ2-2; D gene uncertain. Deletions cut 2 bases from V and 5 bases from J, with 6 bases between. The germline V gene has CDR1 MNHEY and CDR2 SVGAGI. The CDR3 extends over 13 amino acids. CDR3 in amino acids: CASSYTRTGELFF. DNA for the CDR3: TGTGCCAGCAGTTACACGAGGACCGGGGAGCTGTTTTTT.

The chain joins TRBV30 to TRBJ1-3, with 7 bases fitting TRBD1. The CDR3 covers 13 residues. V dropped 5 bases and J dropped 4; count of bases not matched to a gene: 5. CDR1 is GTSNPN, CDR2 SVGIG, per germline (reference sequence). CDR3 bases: TGTGCCTGGGCGAGGGGGCGAGGAAACACCATATATTTT. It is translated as CAWARGRGNTIYF.

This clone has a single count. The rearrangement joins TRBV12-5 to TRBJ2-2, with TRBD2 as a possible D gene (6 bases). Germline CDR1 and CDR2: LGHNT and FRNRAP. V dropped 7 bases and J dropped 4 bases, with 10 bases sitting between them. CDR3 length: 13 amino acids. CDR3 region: CASEGLPTGELFF. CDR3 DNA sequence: TGTGCTAGTGAGGGACTTCCCACCGGGGAGCTGTTTTTT.

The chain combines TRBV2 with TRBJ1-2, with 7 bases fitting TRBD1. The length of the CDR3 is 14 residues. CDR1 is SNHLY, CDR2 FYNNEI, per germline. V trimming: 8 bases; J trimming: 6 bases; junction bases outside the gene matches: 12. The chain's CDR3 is CASGKQGQQDGYTF. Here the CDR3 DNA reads TGTGCCAGCGGTAAACAGGGGCAGCAGGATGGCTACACCTTC.

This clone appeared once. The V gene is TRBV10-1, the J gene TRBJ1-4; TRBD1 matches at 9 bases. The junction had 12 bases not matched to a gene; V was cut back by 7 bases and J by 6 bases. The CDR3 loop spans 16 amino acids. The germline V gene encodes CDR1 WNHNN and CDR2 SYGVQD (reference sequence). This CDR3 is CASTLIPGQGDEKLFF. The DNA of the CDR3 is TGCGCCAGCACCCTAATTCCGGGACAGGGCGATGAAAAACTGTTTTTT.

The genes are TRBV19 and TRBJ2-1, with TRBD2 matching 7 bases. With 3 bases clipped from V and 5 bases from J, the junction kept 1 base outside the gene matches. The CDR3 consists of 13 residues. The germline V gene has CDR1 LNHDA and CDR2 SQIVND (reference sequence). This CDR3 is CASSMGGDNEQFF. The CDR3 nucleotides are TGTGCCAGTAGTATGGGGGGGGACAATGAGCAGTTCTTC.

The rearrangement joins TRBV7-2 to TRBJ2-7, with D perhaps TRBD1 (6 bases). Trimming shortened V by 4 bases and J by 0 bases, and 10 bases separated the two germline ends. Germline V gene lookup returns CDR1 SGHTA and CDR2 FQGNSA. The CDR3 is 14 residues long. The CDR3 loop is CASSSWTASYEQYF. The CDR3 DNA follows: TGTGCCAGCAGCTCCTGGACAGCCTCCTACGAGCAGTACTTC.

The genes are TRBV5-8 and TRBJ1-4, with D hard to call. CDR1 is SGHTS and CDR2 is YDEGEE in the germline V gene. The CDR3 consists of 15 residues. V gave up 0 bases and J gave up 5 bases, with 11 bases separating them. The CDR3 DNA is TGTGCCAGCAGCTTGGGTCCCCTTCCCAATGAAAAACTGTTTTTT. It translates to CASSLGPLPNEKLFF.

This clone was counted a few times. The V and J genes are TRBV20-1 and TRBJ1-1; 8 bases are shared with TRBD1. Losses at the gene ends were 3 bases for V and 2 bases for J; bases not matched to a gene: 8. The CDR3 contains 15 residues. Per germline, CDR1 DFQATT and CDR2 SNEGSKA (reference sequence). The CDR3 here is CSASRAGGANTEAFF. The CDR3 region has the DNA TGCAGTGCTAGTAGGGCAGGGGGCGCAAACACTGAAGCTTTCTTT.

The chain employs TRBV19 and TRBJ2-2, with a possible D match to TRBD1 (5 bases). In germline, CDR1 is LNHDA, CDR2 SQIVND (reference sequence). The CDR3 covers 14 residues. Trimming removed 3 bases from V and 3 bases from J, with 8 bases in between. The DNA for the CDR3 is TGTGCCAGTAGTATTGAAGGGGACACCGGGGAGCTGTTTTTT. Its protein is CASSIEGDTGELFF.

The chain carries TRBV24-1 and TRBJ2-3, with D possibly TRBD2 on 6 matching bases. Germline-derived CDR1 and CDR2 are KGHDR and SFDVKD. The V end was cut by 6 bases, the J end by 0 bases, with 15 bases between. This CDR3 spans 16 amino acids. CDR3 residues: CATSWDSGASTDTQYF. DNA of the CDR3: TGTGCCACCAGTTGGGATAGCGGAGCTAGCACAGATACGCAGTATTTT.

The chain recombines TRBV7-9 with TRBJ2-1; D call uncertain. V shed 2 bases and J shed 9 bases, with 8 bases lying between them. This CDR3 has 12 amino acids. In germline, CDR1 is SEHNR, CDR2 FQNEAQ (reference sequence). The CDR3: CASSLYRAEQFF. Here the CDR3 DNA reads TGTGCCAGCAGCTTATACCGAGCTGAGCAGTTCTTC.

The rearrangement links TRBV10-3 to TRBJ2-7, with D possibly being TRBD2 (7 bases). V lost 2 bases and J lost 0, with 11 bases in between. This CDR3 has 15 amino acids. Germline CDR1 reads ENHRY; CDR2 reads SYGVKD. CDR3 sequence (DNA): TGTGCCATCAGTGAGGAGGGGGGGAGCTCCTACGAGCAGTACTTC. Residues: CAISEEGGSSYEQYF.

The CDR3 here is CASSLGGRLTEAFF. The CDR3 DNA reads as TGTGCCAGCAGCTTGGGGGGGCGTCTAACTGAAGCTTTCTTT. The chain recombines TRBV7-2 with TRBJ1-1; tentatively, D is TRBD1 (6 bases). Germline V lookup: CDR1 SGHTA, CDR2 FQGNSA. The V gene lost 3 bases and the J gene lost 5 bases, with 13 bases spanning the gap. This CDR3 is built from 14 residues.

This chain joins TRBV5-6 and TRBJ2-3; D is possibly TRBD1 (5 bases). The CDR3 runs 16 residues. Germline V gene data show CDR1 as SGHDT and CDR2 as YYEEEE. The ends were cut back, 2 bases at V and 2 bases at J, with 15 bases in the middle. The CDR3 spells CASSFGASLYTDTQYF. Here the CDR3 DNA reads TGTGCCAGCAGCTTTGGGGCGTCCCTTTACACAGATACGCAGTATTTT.

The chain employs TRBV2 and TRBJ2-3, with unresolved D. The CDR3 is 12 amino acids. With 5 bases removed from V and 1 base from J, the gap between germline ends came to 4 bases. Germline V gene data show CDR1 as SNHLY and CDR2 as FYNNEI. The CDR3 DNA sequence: TGTGCCAGCAGTTCCGGCACAGATACGCAGTATTTT. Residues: CASSSGTDTQYF.

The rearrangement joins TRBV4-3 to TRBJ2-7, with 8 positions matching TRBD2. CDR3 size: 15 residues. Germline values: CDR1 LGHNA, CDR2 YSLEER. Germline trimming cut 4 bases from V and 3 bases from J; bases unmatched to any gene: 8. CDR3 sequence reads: CASSRSTGGLYEQYF. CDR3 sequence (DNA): TGCGCCAGCAGCCGATCCACGGGGGGGCTCTACGAGCAGTACTTC.

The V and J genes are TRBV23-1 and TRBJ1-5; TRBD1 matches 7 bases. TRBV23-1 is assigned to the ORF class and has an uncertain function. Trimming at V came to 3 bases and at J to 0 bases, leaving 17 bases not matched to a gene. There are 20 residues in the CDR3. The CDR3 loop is CASSQGYRAGGPYSNQPQHF. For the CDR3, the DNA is TGCGCCAGCAGTCAGGGTTATAGGGCAGGGGGACCCTATAGCAATCAGCCCCAGCATTTT.

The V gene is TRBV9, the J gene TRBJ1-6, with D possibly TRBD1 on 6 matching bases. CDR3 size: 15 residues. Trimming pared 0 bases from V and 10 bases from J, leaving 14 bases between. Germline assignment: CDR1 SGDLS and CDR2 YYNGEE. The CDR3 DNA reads TGTGCCAGCAGCGTAGCTGGGGGCTTGGGGTCACCCCTCCACTTT. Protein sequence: CASSVAGGLGSPLHF.

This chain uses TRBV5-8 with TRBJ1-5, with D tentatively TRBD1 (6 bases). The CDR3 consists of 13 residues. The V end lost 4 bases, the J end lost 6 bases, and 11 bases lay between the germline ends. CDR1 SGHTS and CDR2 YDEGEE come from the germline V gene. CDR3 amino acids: CASSRGQTQPQHF. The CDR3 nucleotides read TGTGCCAGCAGCCGGGGACAAACTCAGCCCCAGCATTTT.

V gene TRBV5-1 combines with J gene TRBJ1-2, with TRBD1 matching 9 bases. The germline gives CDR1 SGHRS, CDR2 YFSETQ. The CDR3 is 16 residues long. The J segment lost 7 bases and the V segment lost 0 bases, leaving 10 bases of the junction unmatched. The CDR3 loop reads CASSLGPTGGAAGYTF. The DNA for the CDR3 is TGCGCCAGCAGCTTGGGACCCACAGGGGGCGCCGCTGGCTACACCTTC.

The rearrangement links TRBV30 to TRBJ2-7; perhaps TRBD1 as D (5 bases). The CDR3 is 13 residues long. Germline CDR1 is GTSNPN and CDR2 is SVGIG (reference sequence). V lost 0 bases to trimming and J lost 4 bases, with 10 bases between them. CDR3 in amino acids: CAWSVATVYEQYF. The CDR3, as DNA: TGTGCCTGGAGTGTAGCGACAGTATACGAGCAGTACTTC.

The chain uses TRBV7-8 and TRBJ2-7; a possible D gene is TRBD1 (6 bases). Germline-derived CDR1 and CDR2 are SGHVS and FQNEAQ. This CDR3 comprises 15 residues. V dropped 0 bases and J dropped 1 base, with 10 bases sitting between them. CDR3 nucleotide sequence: TGTGCCAGCAGCTTAGCCCCAGGGGCATCCTACGAGCAGTACTTC. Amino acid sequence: CASSLAPGASYEQYF.

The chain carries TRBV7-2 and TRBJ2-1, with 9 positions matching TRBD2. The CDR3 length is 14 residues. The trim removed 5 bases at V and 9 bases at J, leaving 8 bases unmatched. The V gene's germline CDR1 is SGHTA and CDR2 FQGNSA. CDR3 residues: CASSPLAGEGEQFF. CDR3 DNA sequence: TGTGCCAGCAGCCCCTTAGCGGGAGAGGGTGAGCAGTTCTTC.

The CDR3 is CASSRPGEDEKLFF. The CDR3 coding sequence is TGTGCCAGCAGTCGCCCGGGGGAGGACGAAAAACTGTTTTTT. The gene calls are TRBV6-6 and TRBJ1-4, with D possibly being TRBD1 (5 bases). The CDR3 covers 14 residues. Per germline, CDR1 MNHNY and CDR2 SVGAGI (reference sequence). Trimming stripped 5 bases from V and 8 bases from J, with 15 bases between.

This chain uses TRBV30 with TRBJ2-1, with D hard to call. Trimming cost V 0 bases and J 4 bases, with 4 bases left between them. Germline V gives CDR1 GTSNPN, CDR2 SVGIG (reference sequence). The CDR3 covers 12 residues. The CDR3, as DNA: TGTGCCTGGAGTGTTCCGTACAATGAGCAGTTCTTC. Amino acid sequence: CAWSVPYNEQFF.

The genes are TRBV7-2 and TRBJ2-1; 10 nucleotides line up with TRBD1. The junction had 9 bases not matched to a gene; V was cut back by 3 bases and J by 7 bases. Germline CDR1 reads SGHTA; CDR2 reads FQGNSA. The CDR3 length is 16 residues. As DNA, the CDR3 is TGTGCCAGCAGCTTTCCCGGGACAGGGGTAAGGAATGAGCAGTTCTTC. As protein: CASSFPGTGVRNEQFF. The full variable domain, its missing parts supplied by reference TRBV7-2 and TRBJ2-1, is GAGVSQSPSNKVTEKGKDVELRCDPISGHTALYWYRQSLGQGLEFLIYFQGNSAPDKSGLPSDRFSAERTGGSVSTLTIQRTQQEDSAVYLCASSFPGTGVRNEQFFGPGTRLTVL.